One sample yielded the 10 T cell receptor beta chains listed below, sequenced in a study of early T cells in non-severe SARS-CoV-2 infection (dated by TCRdb to the early 2020s). Library preparation used 5' RACE. The sequencer listed for this sample is NextSeq 500. In TCRdb, the public reads were trimmed at Q25 with fastp and aligned with MiXCR, with productive beta chains retained. Every entry covers one CDR3 protein and lists the most common genes and DNA from its rows. The sample has some 45,000 distinct CDR3 sequences on record, around a tenth of them singletons. The ten largest clones add up to over 4% of the sample. The sequencing here drew on whole blood, taken at baseline. These receptors were obtained from an adult who was a healthcare worker with PCR-confirmed SARS-CoV-2 infection or an uninfected control (not recorded which).

The chain joins TRBV6-2 or TRBV6-3 to TRBJ2-5; D may be TRBD1 (6 bases). The length of the CDR3 is 14 residues. Germline CDR1 is MNHEY and CDR2 is SVGEGT. Trimming cost V 2 bases and J 5 bases, with 12 bases left between them. CDR3: CASSYPGAKETQYF. The CDR3 DNA reads as TGTGCCAGCAGTTACCCAGGGGCGAAGGAGACCCAGTACTTC.

The V gene is TRBV28, the J gene TRBJ2-3; D unclear. This CDR3 is 14 amino acids long. V was pared by 7 bases and J by 2 bases, with 13 bases between. The V gene's germline CDR1 is MDHEN and CDR2 SYDVKM. This CDR3 reads CASTLPMATDTQYF. CDR3 bases: TGTGCCAGCACATTACCAATGGCCACAGATACGCAGTATTTT.

This clonotype came up many times. The rearrangement links TRBV20-1 to TRBJ1-6; 7 bases are a match to TRBD1. CDR3 length: 13 residues. The V gene's germline CDR1 is DFQATT and CDR2 SNEGSKA (reference sequence). Losses at the gene ends were 5 bases for V and 5 bases for J; bases not matched to a gene: 3. In DNA form, the CDR3 reads TGCAGTGCTCGGGACAGCAATAATTCACCCCTCCACTTT. Its protein product is CSARDSNNSPLHF.

The rearrangement links TRBV7-2 to TRBJ2-7; D is undetermined. V dropped 5 bases and J dropped 3 bases, with 5 bases sitting between them. This CDR3 comprises 11 residues. Germline values: CDR1 SGHTA, CDR2 FQGNSA. The CDR3 nucleotides read TGTGCCAGCAGCGCTTTCTACGAGCAGTACTTC. It yields the protein CASSAFYEQYF.

Only a few counts were recorded for this clonotype. The chain is built from TRBV3-1 and TRBJ2-4; 7 nucleotides line up with TRBD2. Unmatched junction bases numbered 8, after V lost 0 bases and J lost 15 bases. The CDR3 loop spans 13 amino acids. The germline V gene encodes CDR1 LGHDT and CDR2 YNNKEL (reference sequence). The CDR3 DNA follows: TGTGCCAGCAGCCAAGATGGGGTCGCGGGGGTGTACTTC. Its protein product is CASSQDGVAGVYF.

This chain links TRBV3-1 with TRBJ2-1; 12 positions match TRBD2. This CDR3 is 17 amino acids long. The trim removed 4 bases at V and 9 bases at J, leaving 13 bases unmatched. CDR1 and CDR2 from the germline V gene are LGHDT and YNNKEL (reference sequence). CDR3 nucleotide sequence: TGTGCCAGCAGCCCCCGACTAGCGGGAGATGGCTACGGTGAGCAGTTCTTC. Its protein product is CASSPRLAGDGYGEQFF.

This chain links TRBV4-1 with TRBJ1-5; 9 bases match TRBD1. V lost 1 base, J lost 5 bases, and 0 bases stayed unmatched. The V gene's germline CDR1 is MGHRA and CDR2 YSYEKL. The CDR3 loop spans 14 amino acids. The CDR3 protein is CASSQGDRDQPQHF. CDR3 nucleotide sequence: TGCGCCAGCAGCCAAGGGGACAGGGATCAGCCCCAGCATTTT.

This clonotype was observed at least ten times. The chain employs TRBV5-5 and TRBJ1-1; D is ambiguous. V was shortened by 2 bases and J by 5 bases, with 10 bases between the two germline ends. Germline V CDR1 and CDR2: SGHKS, YYEKEE (reference sequence). The CDR3 consists of 13 residues. The CDR3 sequence: CASSFGVRTEAFF. The CDR3 nucleotides read TGTGCCAGCAGCTTCGGGGTTCGAACTGAAGCTTTCTTT.

The CDR3 is CASSYEASGEAFF. The CDR3 DNA reads as TGTGCCAGCAGTTACGAGGCTTCCGGGGAAGCTTTCTTT. The chain has TRBV6-6 and TRBJ1-1; D ambiguous. The germline V and J ends were trimmed by 2 bases and 8 bases, with 12 bases remaining between them. The germline gives CDR1 MNHNY, CDR2 SVGAGI (reference sequence). CDR3 length: 13 amino acids.

The rearrangement joins TRBV11-3 to TRBJ1-3; a possible D gene is TRBD1 (5 bases). The V gene's germline CDR1 is SGHNT and CDR2 YENEEA. Between the trimmed V and J ends, which lost 1 base and 2 bases, there was a span of 6 bases. CDR3 length equals 14 residues. CDR3 in DNA: TGTGCCAGCAGCTTAGCGGGGGCTGGAAACACCATATATTTT. The encoded protein is CASSLAGAGNTIYF.